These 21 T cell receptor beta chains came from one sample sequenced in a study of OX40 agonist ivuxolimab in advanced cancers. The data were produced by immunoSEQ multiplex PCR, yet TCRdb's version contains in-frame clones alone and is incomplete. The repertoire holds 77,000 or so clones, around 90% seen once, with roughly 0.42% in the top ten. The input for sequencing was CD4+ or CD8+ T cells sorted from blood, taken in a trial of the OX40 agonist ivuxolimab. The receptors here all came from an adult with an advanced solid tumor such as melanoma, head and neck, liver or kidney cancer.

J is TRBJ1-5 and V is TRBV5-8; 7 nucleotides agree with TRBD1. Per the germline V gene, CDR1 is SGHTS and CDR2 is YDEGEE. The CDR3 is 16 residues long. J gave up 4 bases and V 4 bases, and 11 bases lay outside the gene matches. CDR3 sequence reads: CASSVGQRLGNQPQHF. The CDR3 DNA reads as TGTGCCAGCAGCGTGGGACAGCGACTAGGGAATCAGCCCCAGCATTTT.

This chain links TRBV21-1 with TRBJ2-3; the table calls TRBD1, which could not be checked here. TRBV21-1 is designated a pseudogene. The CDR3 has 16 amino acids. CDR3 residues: CASSKGQDRAPDTQYF. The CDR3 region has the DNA TGTGCCAGCAGCAAAGGGCAGGACAGAGCCCCAGATACGCAGTATTTT.

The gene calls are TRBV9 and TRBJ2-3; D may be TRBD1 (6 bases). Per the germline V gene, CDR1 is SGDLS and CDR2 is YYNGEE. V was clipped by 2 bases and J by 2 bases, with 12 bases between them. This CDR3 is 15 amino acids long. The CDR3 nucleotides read TGTGCCAGCAGCGTTGAGGGACAACCCACAGATACGCAGTATTTT. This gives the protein CASSVEGQPTDTQYF.

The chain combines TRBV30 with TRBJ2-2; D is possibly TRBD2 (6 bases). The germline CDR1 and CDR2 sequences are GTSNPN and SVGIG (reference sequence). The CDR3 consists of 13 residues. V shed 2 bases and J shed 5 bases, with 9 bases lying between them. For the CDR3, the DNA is TGTGCCTGGAGTAGCGGAGGGACCGGGGAGCTGTTTTTT. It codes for CAWSSGGTGELFF.

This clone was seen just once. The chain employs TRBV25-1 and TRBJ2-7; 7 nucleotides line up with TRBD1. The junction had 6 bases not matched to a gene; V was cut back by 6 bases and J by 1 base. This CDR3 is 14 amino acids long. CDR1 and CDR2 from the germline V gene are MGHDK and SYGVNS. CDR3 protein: CASRQPGGSYEQYF. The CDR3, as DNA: TGTGCCAGCAGACAACCAGGGGGTTCCTACGAGCAGTACTTC.

CDR3 sequence (DNA): TGTGCCAGCAGCAGGAACACTGAAGCTTTCTTT. The encoded protein is CASSRNTEAFF. This chain connects TRBV28 to TRBJ1-1; no reliable D call. Germline assignment: CDR1 MDHEN and CDR2 SYDVKM. V dropped 6 bases and J dropped 1 base, with 3 bases sitting between them. CDR3 length: 11 amino acids. Looking up the rest from reference TRBV28 and TRBJ1-1 gives the full variable domain: DVKVTQSSRYLVKRTGEKVFLECVQDMDHENMFWYRQDPGLGLRLIYFSYDVKMKEKGDIPEGYSVSREKKERFSLILESASTNQTSMYLCASSRNTEAFFGQGTRLTVV.

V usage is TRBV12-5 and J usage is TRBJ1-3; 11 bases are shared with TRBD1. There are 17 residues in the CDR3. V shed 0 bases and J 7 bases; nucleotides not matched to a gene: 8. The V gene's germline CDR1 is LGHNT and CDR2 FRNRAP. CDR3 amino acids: CASGLVAGTGGWNTIYF. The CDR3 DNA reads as TGTGCTAGTGGTTTGGTTGCCGGGACAGGGGGTTGGAACACCATATATTTT.

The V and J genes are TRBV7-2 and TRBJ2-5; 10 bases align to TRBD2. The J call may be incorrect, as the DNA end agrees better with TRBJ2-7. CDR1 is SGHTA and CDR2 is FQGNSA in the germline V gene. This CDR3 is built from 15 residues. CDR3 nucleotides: TGTGCCAGCAGCTTCCAGCGGGGGGGTGCGAACGAGCAGTACTTC. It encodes CASSFQRGGANEQYF.

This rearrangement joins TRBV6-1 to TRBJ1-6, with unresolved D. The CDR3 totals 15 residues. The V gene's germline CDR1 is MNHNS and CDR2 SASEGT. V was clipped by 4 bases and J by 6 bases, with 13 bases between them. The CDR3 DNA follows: TGTGCCAGCAGTGTAACTACCGGCAGTAATTCACCCCTCCACTTT. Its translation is CASSVTTGSNSPLHF.

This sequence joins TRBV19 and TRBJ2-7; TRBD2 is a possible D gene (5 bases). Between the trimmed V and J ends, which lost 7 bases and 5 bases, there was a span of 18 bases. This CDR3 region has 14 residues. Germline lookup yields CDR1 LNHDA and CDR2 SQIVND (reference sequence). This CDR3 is CASKDGGHWDEQYF. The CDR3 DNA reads TGTGCCAGTAAGGACGGAGGCCACTGGGACGAGCAGTACTTC.

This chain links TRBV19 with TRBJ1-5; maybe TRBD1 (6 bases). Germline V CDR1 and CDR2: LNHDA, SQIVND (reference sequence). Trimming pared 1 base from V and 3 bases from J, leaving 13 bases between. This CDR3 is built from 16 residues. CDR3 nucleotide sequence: TGTGCCAGTAGTATAGGGGGGCGATTGGTCAATCAGCCCCAGCATTTT. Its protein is CASSIGGRLVNQPQHF.

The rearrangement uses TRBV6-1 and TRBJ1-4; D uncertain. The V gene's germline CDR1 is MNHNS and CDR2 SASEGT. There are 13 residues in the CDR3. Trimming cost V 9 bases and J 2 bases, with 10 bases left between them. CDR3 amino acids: CASFGPTNEKLFF. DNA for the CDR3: TGTGCCAGTTTCGGGCCTACTAATGAAAAACTGTTTTTT.

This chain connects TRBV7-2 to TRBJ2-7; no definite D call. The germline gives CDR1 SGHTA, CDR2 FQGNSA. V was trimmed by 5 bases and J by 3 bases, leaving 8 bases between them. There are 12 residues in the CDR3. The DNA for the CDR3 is TGTGCCAGCAGCCCCGCTGGCTACGAGCAGTACTTC. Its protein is CASSPAGYEQYF.

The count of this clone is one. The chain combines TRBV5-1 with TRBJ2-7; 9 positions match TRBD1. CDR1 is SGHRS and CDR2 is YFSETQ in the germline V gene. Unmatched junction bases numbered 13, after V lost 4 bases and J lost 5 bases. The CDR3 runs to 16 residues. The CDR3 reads CASSSTGTGIPHEQYF. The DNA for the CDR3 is TGCGCCAGCAGCAGCACCGGGACAGGGATCCCCCACGAGCAGTACTTC.

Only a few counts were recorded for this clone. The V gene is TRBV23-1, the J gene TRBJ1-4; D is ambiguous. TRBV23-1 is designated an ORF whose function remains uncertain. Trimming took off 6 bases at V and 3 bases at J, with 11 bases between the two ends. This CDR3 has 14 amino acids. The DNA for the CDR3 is TGCGCCAGCAGACTCTCCGGTCCTAATGAAAAACTGTTTTTT. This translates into CASRLSGPNEKLFF.

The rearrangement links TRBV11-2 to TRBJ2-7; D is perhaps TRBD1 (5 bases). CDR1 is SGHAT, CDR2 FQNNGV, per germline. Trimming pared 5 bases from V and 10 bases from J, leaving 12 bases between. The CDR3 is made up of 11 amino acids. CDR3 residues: CASSPREIQYF. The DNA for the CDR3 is TGTGCCAGCAGCCCCAGGGAAATTCAGTACTTC. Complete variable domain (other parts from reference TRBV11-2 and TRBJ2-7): EAGVAQSPRYKIIEKRQSVAFWCNPISGHATLYWYQQILGQGPKLLIQFQNNGVVDDSQLPKDRFSAERLKGVDSTLKIQPAKLEDSAVYLCASSPREIQYFGPGTRLTVT.

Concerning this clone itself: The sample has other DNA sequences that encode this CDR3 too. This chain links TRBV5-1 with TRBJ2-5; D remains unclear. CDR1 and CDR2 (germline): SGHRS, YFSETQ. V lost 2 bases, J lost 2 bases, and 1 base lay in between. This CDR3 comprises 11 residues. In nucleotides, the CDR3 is TGCGCCAGCAGCTTACAAGAGACCCAGTACTTC. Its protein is CASSLQETQYF.

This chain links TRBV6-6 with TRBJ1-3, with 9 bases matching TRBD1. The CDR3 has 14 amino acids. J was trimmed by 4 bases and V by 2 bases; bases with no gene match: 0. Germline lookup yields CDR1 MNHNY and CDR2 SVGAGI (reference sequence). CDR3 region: CASSYGQGGNTIYF. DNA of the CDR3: TGTGCCAGCAGTTACGGACAGGGGGGAAACACCATATATTTT.

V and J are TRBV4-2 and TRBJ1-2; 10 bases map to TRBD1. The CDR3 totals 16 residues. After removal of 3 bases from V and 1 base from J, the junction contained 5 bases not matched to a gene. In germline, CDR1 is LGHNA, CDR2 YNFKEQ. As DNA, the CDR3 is TGTGCCAGCAGCCAGGCCGGGACAGGGGTTAACTATGGCTACACCTTC. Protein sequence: CASSQAGTGVNYGYTF.

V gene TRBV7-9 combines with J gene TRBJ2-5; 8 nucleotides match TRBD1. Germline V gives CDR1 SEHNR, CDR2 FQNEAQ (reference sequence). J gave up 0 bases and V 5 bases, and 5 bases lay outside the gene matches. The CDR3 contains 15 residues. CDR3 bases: TGTGCCAGCAGCGTACAGGGGGGCAACCAAGAGACCCAGTACTTC. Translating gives CASSVQGGNQETQYF.

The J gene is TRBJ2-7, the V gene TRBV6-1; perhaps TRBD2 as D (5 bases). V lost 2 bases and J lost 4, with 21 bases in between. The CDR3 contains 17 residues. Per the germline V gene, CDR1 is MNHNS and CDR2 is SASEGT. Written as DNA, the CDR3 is TGTGCCAGCAGTGAAAGCGCGGGCAGCGCCTATACGTACGAGCAGTACTTC. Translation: CASSESAGSAYTYEQYF.